This is a list of T cell receptor beta chains from one sample in a study of PD-L1 blockade in urothelial cancer. The protocol was immunoSEQ multiplex PCR, while the TCRdb copy is restricted to in-frame clones and leaves out a portion. The sample records more than 35,000 clones, about a third being singletons. Material: tumor tissue, obtained before atezolizumab (anti-PD-L1) treatment. These receptor sequences come from a man between 60 and 70 years old with urothelial cancer. The CDR3 runs from the conserved cysteine through the conserved F or W. A D gene is named only where the DNA matches it firmly. Clone size, where shown, is once, few, many, or a class for clones that have expanded.

clone_size: NA; v_call: TRBV6-8; d_call: TRBD1; j_call: TRBJ2-7; cdr3_aa: CASSRGQAYEQYF; cdr3_nt: TGTGCCAGCAGCCGGGGACAGGCCTACGAGCAGTACTTC
clone_size: NA; v_call: TRBV28; d_call: NA; j_call: TRBJ2-7; cdr3_aa: CASSFGSRNEQYF; cdr3_nt: TGTGCCAGCAGTTTCGGGTCGAGGAACGAGCAGTACTTC
clone_size: many; v_call: TRBV6-8; d_call: TRBD2; j_call: TRBJ2-7; cdr3_aa: CASSYKPSGYYEQYF; cdr3_nt: TGTGCCAGCAGTTACAAGCCTAGCGGTTACTACGAGCAGTACTTC
clone_size: few; v_call: TRBV6-8; d_call: NA; j_call: TRBJ1-1; cdr3_aa: CASSRDGSRAFF; cdr3_nt: TGTGCCAGCAGCCGTGACGGCTCGCGAGCTTTCTTT
clone_size: NA; v_call: TRBV19; d_call: TRBD1; j_call: TRBJ1-3; cdr3_aa: CASSTGDGNTIYF; cdr3_nt: TGTGCCAGCTCGACAGGGGACGGAAACACCATATATTTT
clone_size: few; v_call: TRBV30; d_call: NA; j_call: TRBJ1-1; cdr3_aa: CAWSNRVLYTEAFF; cdr3_nt: TGTGCCTGGAGTAACAGGGTACTGTACACTGAAGCTTTCTTT
clone_size: NA; v_call: TRBV10-3; d_call: NA; j_call: TRBJ1-2; cdr3_aa: CAISETANNYGYTF; cdr3_nt: TGTGCCATCAGTGAGACTGCCAATAACTATGGCTACACCTTC
clone_size: NA; v_call: TRBV14; d_call: NA; j_call: TRBJ1-4; cdr3_aa: CASSPRRANEKLFF; cdr3_nt: TGTGCCAGCAGCCCAAGACGGGCTAATGAAAAACTGTTTTTT
clone_size: NA; v_call: TRBV19; d_call: NA; j_call: TRBJ2-1; cdr3_aa: CASSPQVGPGHEQFF; cdr3_nt: TGTGCCAGTAGTCCTCAGGTAGGGCCGGGCCATGAGCAGTTCTTC
clone_size: few; v_call: TRBV6-8; d_call: TRBD2; j_call: TRBJ2-5; cdr3_aa: CASSILTGGAGETQYF; cdr3_nt: TGTGCCAGCAGCATATTAACCGGGGGGGCCGGCGAGACCCAGTACTTC
clone_size: few; v_call: TRBV7-2; d_call: NA; j_call: TRBJ1-2; cdr3_aa: CASSSGGYGYGYTF; cdr3_nt: TGTGCCAGCAGCTCTGGGGGCTACGGCTATGGCTACACCTTC
clone_size: NA; v_call: TRBV19; d_call: NA; j_call: TRBJ1-2; cdr3_aa: CASSIEGGNYGYTF; cdr3_nt: TGTGCCAGTAGTATAGAGGGGGGTAACTATGGCTACACCTTC
clone_size: once; v_call: TRBV12-5; d_call: NA; j_call: TRBJ1-5; cdr3_aa: CASGLGTAPNQPQHF; cdr3_nt: TGTGCTAGTGGTTTGGGGACAGCACCCAATCAGCCCCAGCATTTT
clone_size: few; v_call: TRBV19; d_call: NA; j_call: TRBJ1-2; cdr3_aa: CAGLDTNYGYTF; cdr3_nt: TGTGCCGGACTGGATACGAACTATGGCTACACCTTC
clone_size: NA; v_call: TRBV19; d_call: NA; j_call: TRBJ2-7; cdr3_aa: CASSIPGQPGIYEQYF; cdr3_nt: TGTGCCAGTAGTATACCAGGACAGCCCGGGATCTACGAGCAGTACTTC
clone_size: NA; v_call: TRBV7-7; d_call: TRBD1; j_call: TRBJ1-6; cdr3_aa: CASSLSGTGKGSPLHF; cdr3_nt: TGTGCCAGCAGCTTATCCGGGACAGGGAAAGGTTCACCCCTCCACTTT
clone_size: NA; v_call: TRBV19; d_call: NA; j_call: TRBJ1-5; cdr3_aa: CASSDTPNQLQHF; cdr3_nt: TGTGCCAGTAGCGACACCCCCAATCAGCTCCAGCATTTT
clone_size: NA; v_call: TRBV29-1; d_call: NA; j_call: TRBJ2-5; cdr3_aa: CSVEDQDRNQETQYF; cdr3_nt: TGCAGCGTTGAAGATCAAGACAGGAACCAAGAGACCCAGTACTTC
clone_size: many; v_call: TRBV11-3; d_call: NA; j_call: TRBJ2-3; cdr3_aa: CASSLDGVARPTDTQYF; cdr3_nt: TGTGCCAGCAGCCTTGACGGGGTCGCGCGGCCCACAGATACGCAGTATTTT
clone_size: NA; v_call: TRBV28; d_call: NA; j_call: TRBJ2-2; cdr3_aa: CASSLGLSTGELFF; cdr3_nt: TGTGCCAGCAGTCTGGGACTCAGCACCGGGGAGCTGTTTTTT
clone_size: NA; v_call: TRBV10-2; d_call: TRBD1; j_call: TRBJ1-5; cdr3_aa: CASSERTGQGTQPQHF; cdr3_nt: TGCGCCAGCAGTGAGCGGACCGGACAGGGAACCCAGCCCCAGCATTTT
clone_size: NA; v_call: TRBV18; d_call: NA; j_call: TRBJ2-7; cdr3_aa: CASSPQQGVSEQYF; cdr3_nt: TGTGCCAGCTCACCACAGCAGGGAGTAAGCGAGCAGTACTTC
clone_size: NA; v_call: TRBV10-2; d_call: TRBD1; j_call: TRBJ1-1; cdr3_aa: CASSPWDSEAFF; cdr3_nt: TGCGCCAGCAGTCCTTGGGACAGCGAAGCTTTCTTT
clone_size: NA; v_call: TRBV11-3; d_call: TRBD2; j_call: TRBJ2-1; cdr3_aa: CASSPGTILYNEQFF; cdr3_nt: TGTGCCAGCAGCCCCGGGACTATACTCTACAATGAGCAGTTCTTC
clone_size: few; v_call: TRBV6-8; d_call: TRBD2; j_call: TRBJ2-1; cdr3_aa: CASSFTSGGLFWQFF; cdr3_nt: TGTGCCAGCAGTTTTACTAGCGGGGGGCTCTTTTGGCAGTTCTTC
clone_size: once; v_call: TRBV5-1; d_call: NA; j_call: TRBJ1-2; cdr3_aa: CASSLGGGADYGYTF; cdr3_nt: TGCGCCAGCAGCTTGGGCGGGGGCGCGGACTATGGCTACACCTTC
clone_size: NA; v_call: TRBV18; d_call: NA; j_call: TRBJ1-5; cdr3_aa: CASSSVSWVGLSNQPQHF; cdr3_nt: TGTGCCAGCTCATCTGTCTCCTGGGTCGGACTTAGCAATCAGCCCCAGCATTTT
clone_size: few; v_call: TRBV7-8; d_call: NA; j_call: TRBJ2-1; cdr3_aa: CASSLGLNPPEQFF; cdr3_nt: TGTGCCAGCAGCTTGGGGCTAAATCCCCCTGAGCAGTTCTTC
clone_size: NA; v_call: TRBV19; d_call: NA; j_call: TRBJ1-5; cdr3_aa: CASSSIYADNSNQPQHF; cdr3_nt: TGTGCCAGTAGTAGTATATATGCCGACAATAGCAATCAGCCCCAGCATTTT
clone_size: few; v_call: TRBV30; d_call: NA; j_call: TRBJ1-2; cdr3_aa: CAWITGQGLVYGYTF; cdr3_nt: TGTGCCTGGATCACTGGACAAGGCCTAGTCTATGGCTACACCTTC
clone_size: few; v_call: TRBV9; d_call: NA; j_call: TRBJ2-3; cdr3_aa: CASSGISSTDTQYF; cdr3_nt: TGTGCCAGCAGCGGAATCTCTAGCACAGATACGCAGTATTTT
clone_size: NA; v_call: TRBV6-8; d_call: TRBD1; j_call: TRBJ1-4; cdr3_aa: CASSYGQGATNEKLFF; cdr3_nt: TGTGCCAGCAGTTACGGACAGGGGGCCACTAATGAAAAACTGTTTTTT
clone_size: NA; v_call: TRBV6-8; d_call: NA; j_call: TRBJ2-3; cdr3_aa: CAIRDPRGDGTDTQYF; cdr3_nt: TGTGCCATCAGGGATCCCAGGGGAGATGGGACAGATACGCAGTATTTT
clone_size: NA; v_call: TRBV10-2; d_call: TRBD1; j_call: TRBJ1-3; cdr3_aa: CASSERQGGGNTIYF; cdr3_nt: TGCGCCAGCAGTGAGAGACAGGGAGGTGGAAACACCATATATTTT
clone_size: NA; v_call: TRBV19; d_call: TRBD1; j_call: TRBJ2-1; cdr3_aa: CASSNRGLDEQFF; cdr3_nt: TGTGCCAGTAGCAACAGGGGGCTTGATGAGCAGTTCTTC
clone_size: NA; v_call: TRBV11-3; d_call: NA; j_call: TRBJ1-3; cdr3_aa: CASSLTTGSGNTIYF; cdr3_nt: TGTGCCAGCAGCTTAACGACGGGCTCTGGAAACACCATATATTTT
clone_size: NA; v_call: TRBV19; d_call: TRBD1; j_call: TRBJ1-6; cdr3_aa: CASNLGTGVLSPLHF; cdr3_nt: TGTGCCAGTAATCTAGGGACAGGGGTATTGTCACCCCTCCACTTT
clone_size: few; v_call: TRBV19; d_call: TRBD1; j_call: TRBJ1-1; cdr3_aa: CASSARPGQQEAFF; cdr3_nt: TGTGCCAGTAGTGCCCGCCCGGGACAGCAGGAAGCTTTCTTT
clone_size: few; v_call: TRBV6-8; d_call: NA; j_call: TRBJ1-4; cdr3_aa: CASSAGGGDEKLFF; cdr3_nt: TGTGCCAGCAGTGCGGGGGGAGGCGATGAAAAACTGTTTTTT
clone_size: few; v_call: TRBV6-4; d_call: NA; j_call: TRBJ2-7; cdr3_aa: CASSSGTPQGEQYF; cdr3_nt: TGTGCCAGCAGTTCGGGAACCCCACAGGGCGAGCAGTACTTC
clone_size: few; v_call: TRBV6-4; d_call: TRBD1; j_call: TRBJ1-5; cdr3_aa: CASSSTGTGYGQPQHF; cdr3_nt: TGTGCCAGCAGTTCCACCGGGACAGGGTACGGTCAGCCCCAGCATTTT
clone_size: once; v_call: TRBV18; d_call: TRBD1; j_call: TRBJ1-2; cdr3_aa: CASSPSPGTGNGGYTF; cdr3_nt: TGTGCCAGCTCACCGAGTCCCGGGACAGGGAACGGTGGCTACACCTTC
clone_size: NA; v_call: TRBV19; d_call: TRBD2; j_call: TRBJ2-2; cdr3_aa: CASSLSTGLAGNTGELFF; cdr3_nt: TGTGCCAGTAGTTTATCTACCGGACTAGCGGGAAACACCGGGGAGCTGTTTTTT
clone_size: NA; v_call: TRBV29-1; d_call: TRBD2; j_call: TRBJ2-7; cdr3_aa: CSVEPLAGDYEQYF; cdr3_nt: TGCAGCGTTGAACCCTTAGCGGGAGATTACGAGCAGTACTTC
clone_size: NA; v_call: TRBV14; d_call: TRBD1; j_call: TRBJ2-2; cdr3_aa: CASSQAGQHTGELFF; cdr3_nt: TGTGCCAGCAGCCAAGCGGGACAGCACACCGGGGAGCTGTTTTTT
clone_size: few; v_call: TRBV2; d_call: TRBD1; j_call: TRBJ2-2; cdr3_aa: CASSVTGGPIRTGELFF; cdr3_nt: TGTGCCAGCAGTGTAACAGGGGGACCGATTAGAACCGGGGAGCTGTTTTTT
clone_size: NA; v_call: TRBV6-1; d_call: NA; j_call: TRBJ1-4; cdr3_aa: CASSEAPRGRIGKLFF; cdr3_nt: TGTGCCAGCAGTGAAGCACCCAGGGGTCGGATTGGTAAACTGTTTTTT
clone_size: NA; v_call: TRBV2; d_call: NA; j_call: TRBJ1-3; cdr3_aa: CASSPTRSSGNTIYF; cdr3_nt: TGTGCCAGCAGTCCAACGAGAAGCTCTGGAAACACCATATATTTT
clone_size: once; v_call: TRBV19; d_call: NA; j_call: TRBJ2-3; cdr3_aa: CASSKVVGDTQYF; cdr3_nt: TGTGCCAGTAGTAAGGTGGTGGGGGATACGCAGTATTTT
clone_size: NA; v_call: TRBV29-1; d_call: NA; j_call: TRBJ1-1; cdr3_aa: CSVVIRWTEAFF; cdr3_nt: TGCAGCGTTGTCATTAGGTGGACTGAAGCTTTCTTT
clone_size: NA; v_call: TRBV30; d_call: NA; j_call: TRBJ2-7; cdr3_aa: CAWSRRTYEQYF; cdr3_nt: TGTGCCTGGAGTCGGCGGACCTACGAGCAGTACTTC
clone_size: NA; v_call: TRBV18; d_call: TRBD1; j_call: TRBJ1-2; cdr3_aa: CASSPPGQGPTSYGYTF; cdr3_nt: TGTGCCAGCTCACCCCCGGGACAGGGACCTACCTCCTATGGCTACACCTTC
clone_size: NA; v_call: TRBV11-3; d_call: NA; j_call: TRBJ2-3; cdr3_aa: CASSLSTFSTDTQYF; cdr3_nt: TGTGCCAGCAGCTTGTCGACTTTTAGCACAGATACGCAGTATTTT
clone_size: NA; v_call: TRBV6-8; d_call: NA; j_call: TRBJ1-2; cdr3_aa: CASSPVAGYGYTF; cdr3_nt: TGTGCCAGCAGTCCAGTGGCGGGCTATGGCTACACCTTT
clone_size: few; v_call: TRBV4-1; d_call: NA; j_call: TRBJ1-3; cdr3_aa: CASSQVDAAGNTIYF; cdr3_nt: TGCGCCAGCAGCCAAGTGGACGCCGCTGGAAACACCATATATTTT